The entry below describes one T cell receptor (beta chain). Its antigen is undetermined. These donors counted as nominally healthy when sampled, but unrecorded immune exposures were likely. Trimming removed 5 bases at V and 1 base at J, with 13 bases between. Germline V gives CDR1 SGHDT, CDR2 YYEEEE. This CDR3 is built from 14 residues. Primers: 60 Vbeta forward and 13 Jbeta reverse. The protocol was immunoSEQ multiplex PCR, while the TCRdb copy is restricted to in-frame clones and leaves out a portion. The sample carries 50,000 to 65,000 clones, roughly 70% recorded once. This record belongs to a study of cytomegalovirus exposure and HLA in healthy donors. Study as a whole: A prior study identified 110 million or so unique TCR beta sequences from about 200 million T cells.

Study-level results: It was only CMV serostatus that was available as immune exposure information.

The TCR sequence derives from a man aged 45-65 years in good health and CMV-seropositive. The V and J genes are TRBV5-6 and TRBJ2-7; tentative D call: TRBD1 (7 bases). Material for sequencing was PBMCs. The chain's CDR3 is CASRTGRWSYEQYF. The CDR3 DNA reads TGTGCCAGCAGGACAGGGAGGTGGTCCTACGAGCAGTACTTC.